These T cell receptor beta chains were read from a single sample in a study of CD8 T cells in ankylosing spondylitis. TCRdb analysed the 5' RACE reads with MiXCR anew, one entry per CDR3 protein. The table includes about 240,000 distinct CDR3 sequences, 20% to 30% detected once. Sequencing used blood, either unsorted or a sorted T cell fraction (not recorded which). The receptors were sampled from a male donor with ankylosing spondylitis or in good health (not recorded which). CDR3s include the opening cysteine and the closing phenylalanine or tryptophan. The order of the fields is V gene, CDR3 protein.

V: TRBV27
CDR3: CASSPRGGRVSNQPQHF

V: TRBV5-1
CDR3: CASRPGTNLQETQYF

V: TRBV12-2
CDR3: CASRLGTGHKISNQPQHF

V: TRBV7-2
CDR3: CASSSFLGMRYEQYF

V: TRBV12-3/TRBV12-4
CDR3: CASNLLGTDTQYF

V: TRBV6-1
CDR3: CASTGTRQETQYF

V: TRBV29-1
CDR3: CSVDRGRAETQYF

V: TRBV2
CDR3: CASSDLGVGTDTQYF

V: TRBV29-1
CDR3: CSVGITGDTGELFF

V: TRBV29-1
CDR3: CSASTGWGTDTQYF

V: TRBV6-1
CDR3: CASSPLTGWNEQYF